The 20 T cell receptor beta chains given below trace back to one sample, sequenced in a study of Ad26.COV2.S vaccination and SARS-CoV-2 variants. Treatment given: around 19 received Ad26.COV2.S at low or high dose, single or two shots; 5 received placebo; per-sample allocation not given. Samples analyzed were those drawn on day 63 after the first vaccine or placebo injection. Profiled with immunoSEQ multiplex PCR; TCRdb holds only in-frame clones, not every one. Of 400,000 to 450,000 clones listed, about 92% are singletons. Source: peripheral blood, taken in a trial of Ad26.COV2.S vaccine versus placebo. The receptors come from a person between 18 and 65 years old who received the Ad26.COV2.S COVID-19 vaccine or a placebo.

The V gene is TRBV5-5, the J gene TRBJ2-1; 11 nucleotides line up with TRBD2. This CDR3 comprises 15 residues. J gave up 7 bases and V 4 bases, and 7 bases lay outside the gene matches. CDR1 is SGHKS and CDR2 is YYEKEE in the germline V gene (reference sequence). This chain's CDR3 is CASSQTSGIGNEQFF. The CDR3 coding sequence is TGTGCCAGCAGCCAGACTAGCGGGATCGGAAATGAGCAGTTCTTC.

The chain is built from TRBV29-1 and TRBJ1-2, with a tentative D call TRBD1 (6 bases). The CDR3 totals 13 residues. Germline-derived CDR1 and CDR2 are SQVTM and ANQGSEA. V was clipped by 6 bases and J by 3 bases, with 14 bases between them. CDR3 in amino acids: CSVIKQGHYGYTF. The CDR3 nucleotides read TGCAGCGTGATAAAACAGGGTCACTATGGCTACACCTTC.

J is TRBJ1-5 and V is TRBV15, with 11 bases matching TRBD1. The length of the CDR3 is 16 residues. From germline, CDR1 is LNHNV and CDR2 YYDKDF (reference sequence). With 2 bases clipped from V and 7 bases from J, the junction kept 7 bases outside the gene matches. The CDR3 DNA reads TGTGCCACCAGCAGACCCGGGACAGGGGGGAACCAGCCCCAGCATTTT. Its protein product is CATSRPGTGGNQPQHF.

The V gene is TRBV5-1, the J gene TRBJ2-5, with TRBD1 matching 7 bases. The CDR3 contains 15 residues. Germline values: CDR1 SGHRS, CDR2 YFSETQ. The V gene end was trimmed by 5 bases and the J gene end by 2 bases; junction bases not matched to a gene: 9. CDR3 residues: CASRRSGTVQETQYF. CDR3 DNA sequence: TGCGCCAGCAGACGCTCCGGGACAGTACAAGAGACCCAGTACTTC.

The chain uses TRBV12-3 or TRBV12-4 and TRBJ1-1; a possible D gene is TRBD1 (5 bases). Deletions cut 8 bases from V and 8 bases from J, with 18 bases between. This CDR3 is built from 13 residues. CDR3: CASRRQGKVEAFF. The CDR3 nucleotides are TGTGCCAGCCGCAGGCAGGGAAAGGTGGAAGCTTTCTTT.

V gene TRBV9 combines with J gene TRBJ2-1; D is uncertain. In germline, CDR1 is SGDLS, CDR2 YYNGEE. The CDR3 spans 11 residues. Trimming cost V 4 bases and J 8 bases, with 7 bases left between them. The DNA of the CDR3 is TGTGCCAGCAGCCGCCAGGATGAGCAGTTCTTC. Encoded protein: CASSRQDEQFF.

The chain uses TRBV11-2 and TRBJ1-1; D is unresolved. CDR1 and CDR2 (germline): SGHAT, FQNNGV. The CDR3 has 16 residues. V lost 0 bases and J lost 2, with 13 bases in between. The CDR3 loop is CASSLDQVAVNTEAFF. For the CDR3, the DNA is TGTGCCAGCAGCTTAGATCAAGTGGCAGTTAACACTGAAGCTTTCTTT. The whole variable domain, filled in from reference TRBV11-2 and TRBJ1-1, reads EAGVAQSPRYKIIEKRQSVAFWCNPISGHATLYWYQQILGQGPKLLIQFQNNGVVDDSQLPKDRFSAERLKGVDSTLKIQPAKLEDSAVYLCASSLDQVAVNTEAFFGQGTRLTVV.

V and J are TRBV7-9 and TRBJ1-1; D is unclear. There are 10 residues in the CDR3. The germline CDR1 and CDR2 sequences are SEHNR and FQNEAQ (reference sequence). V was shortened by 3 bases and J by 10 bases, with 6 bases between the two germline ends. CDR3 sequence (DNA): TGTGCCAGCAGCTTTGACCGAGCTTTCTTT. This translates into CASSFDRAFF.

The chain employs TRBV13 and TRBJ2-5; no definite D call. The CDR3 totals 12 residues. Germline V gene data show CDR1 as PRHDT and CDR2 as FYEKMQ (reference sequence). Trimming removed 5 bases from V and 0 bases from J, with 4 bases in between. CDR3 loop: CASSRYQETQYF. DNA of the CDR3: TGTGCCAGCAGCCGGTACCAAGAGACCCAGTACTTC.

The chain joins TRBV5-6 to TRBJ2-7; weak D call: TRBD1 (5 bases). The CDR3 covers 12 residues. Germline V gene sequence: CDR1 SGHDT, CDR2 YYEEEE. The V gene lost 2 bases and the J gene lost 3 bases, with 6 bases spanning the gap. As DNA, the CDR3 is TGTGCCAGCAGCTTAGGGGACTACGAGCAGTACTTC. Protein: CASSLGDYEQYF.

The chain couples TRBV7-2 to TRBJ2-3; unclear D gene. Germline lookup yields CDR1 SGHTA and CDR2 FQGNSA. V was pared by 6 bases and J by 0 bases, with 10 bases between. The CDR3 loop spans 14 amino acids. DNA for the CDR3: TGTGCCAGCAGTGTCCTGAAAAGCACAGATACGCAGTATTTT. This encodes CASSVLKSTDTQYF.

This sequence joins TRBV4-2 and TRBJ2-7; the D gene is possibly TRBD1 (5 bases). Trimming took 4 bases from V and 2 from J, leaving 12 bases between them. CDR1 is LGHNA and CDR2 is YNFKEQ in the germline V gene. The CDR3 runs 14 residues. The chain's CDR3 is CASSPEQGPYEQYF. CDR3 nucleotides: TGTGCCAGCAGCCCGGAGCAGGGCCCCTACGAGCAGTACTTC.

J is TRBJ2-2 and V is TRBV6-2 or TRBV6-3; 14 bases are shared with TRBD2. Germline CDR1 and CDR2: MNHEY and SVGEGT. The V segment lost 7 bases and the J segment 6 bases; nucleotides outside the gene matches: 4. The CDR3 loop spans 15 amino acids. The CDR3 is CASNPGLAGAGELFF. In nucleotides, the CDR3 is TGTGCCAGCAACCCGGGACTAGCGGGAGCCGGGGAGCTGTTTTTT.

This clone has only one observation. V and J are TRBV6-5 and TRBJ2-3, with 7 bases identical to TRBD1. The CDR3 runs to 15 residues. V lost 8 bases and J lost 3; bases outside the gene matches: 11. The V gene's germline CDR1 is MNHEY and CDR2 SVGAGI. The DNA for the CDR3 is TGTGCCAGCTCCGGCCGAGGGGGCGGGACAGATACGCAGTATTTT. This sequence encodes CASSGRGGGTDTQYF.

This clone has only one observation. The genes are TRBV5-1 and TRBJ2-1; no definite D call. The V gene's germline CDR1 is SGHRS and CDR2 YFSETQ. The CDR3 length is 15 residues. Trimming cost V 0 bases and J 5 bases, with 12 bases left between them. CDR3: CASSLDGPLDNEQFF. CDR3 bases: TGCGCCAGCAGCTTGGACGGGCCTTTGGACAATGAGCAGTTCTTC.

This clone was seen just once. The chain couples TRBV4-1 to TRBJ1-3; D uncertain. Germline loops: CDR1 MGHRA, CDR2 YSYEKL. This CDR3 contains 14 residues. The V and J ends lost 2 bases and 0 bases respectively, with 5 bases between them. The CDR3: CASSQISSGNTIYF. The CDR3, as DNA: TGCGCCAGCAGCCAAATAAGCTCTGGAAACACCATATATTTT.

This chain links TRBV11-2 with TRBJ2-1, with D possibly TRBD2 on 5 matching bases. CDR3 size: 16 residues. Germline CDR1 SGHAT, CDR2 FQNNGV. Trimming pared 1 base from V and 6 bases from J, leaving 16 bases between. CDR3 nucleotide sequence: TGTGCCAGCAGCTTAGTTCGTCGTCGGGGATCCAATGAGCAGTTCTTC. The encoded protein is CASSLVRRRGSNEQFF.

This clone was seen only once. This sequence joins TRBV30 and TRBJ2-1; D possibly corresponds to TRBD2 (6 bases). This CDR3 has 16 residues. V was shortened by 0 bases and J by 1 base, with 13 bases between the two germline ends. The germline V gene encodes CDR1 GTSNPN and CDR2 SVGIG (reference sequence). The CDR3 DNA sequence: TGTGCCTGGAGTGTACTGCGAGGGAGGTCCTACAATGAGCAGTTCTTC. Protein sequence: CAWSVLRGRSYNEQFF.

The V gene is TRBV7-9, the J gene TRBJ1-1, with 7 bases lining up with TRBD1. CDR3 length: 16 residues. Germline CDR1 SEHNR, CDR2 FQNEAQ (reference sequence). J was trimmed by 0 bases and V by 1 base; bases with no gene match: 5. The CDR3 DNA is TGTGCCAGCAGCTTAGGACAGGGTTTATTGAACACTGAAGCTTTCTTT. Amino acid sequence: CASSLGQGLLNTEAFF.

V usage is TRBV7-2 and J usage is TRBJ2-5; unclear D gene. With 4 bases removed from V and 1 base from J, the gap between germline ends came to 4 bases. CDR1 SGHTA and CDR2 FQGNSA come from the germline V gene. This CDR3 has 12 amino acids. The CDR3 region is CASSSGQETQYF. In DNA form, the CDR3 reads TGTGCCAGCAGCTCCGGCCAAGAGACCCAGTACTTC.